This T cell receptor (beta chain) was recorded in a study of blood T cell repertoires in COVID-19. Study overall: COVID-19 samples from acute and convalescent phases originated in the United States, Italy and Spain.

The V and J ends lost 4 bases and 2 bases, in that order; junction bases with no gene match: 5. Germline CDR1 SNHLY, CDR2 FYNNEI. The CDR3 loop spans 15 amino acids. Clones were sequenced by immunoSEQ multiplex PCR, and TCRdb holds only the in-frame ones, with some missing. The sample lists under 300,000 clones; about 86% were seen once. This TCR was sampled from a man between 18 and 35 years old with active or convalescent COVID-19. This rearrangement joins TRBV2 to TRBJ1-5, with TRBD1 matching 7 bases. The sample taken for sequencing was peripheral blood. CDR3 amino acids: CASSGRGAGNQPQHF. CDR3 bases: TGTGCCAGCAGTGGCAGGGGGGCGGGCAATCAGCCCCAGCATTTT. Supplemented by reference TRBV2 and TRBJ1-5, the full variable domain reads EPEVTQTPSHQVTQMGQEVILRCVPISNHLYFYWYRQILGQKVEFLVSFYNNEISEKSEIFDDQFSVERPDGSNFTLKIRSTKLEDSAMYFCASSGRGAGNQPQHFGDGTRLSIL.